A single sample gave rise to the 25 T cell receptor beta chains below, sequenced in a study of cytomegalovirus exposure and HLA in healthy donors. PCR used 60 Vbeta primers and 13 Jbeta primers. Libraries were prepared by immunoSEQ multiplex PCR; TCRdb keeps only in-frame clonotypes and omits some of them. The sample lists 150,000 or so clones, around 80% occurring once. Sequencing used PBMCs. The receptor set was obtained from a woman aged 40 to 50 in good health and CMV-seronegative.

This rearrangement joins TRBV6-5 to TRBJ1-1; D may be TRBD1 (5 bases). Germline assignment: CDR1 MNHEY and CDR2 SVGAGI. CDR3 length: 15 amino acids. V lost 0 bases, J lost 1 base, and 9 bases lay in between. CDR3 nucleotides: TGTGCCAGCAGTTACTCGTGGCAGGGGAACACTGAAGCTTTCTTT. This sequence encodes CASSYSWQGNTEAFF.

The V and J genes are TRBV6-5 and TRBJ1-2; a weak D match, TRBD1 (5 bases). V lost 6 bases, J lost 2 bases, and 16 bases lay in between. CDR3 length: 15 amino acids. Germline assignment: CDR1 MNHEY and CDR2 SVGAGI. DNA for the CDR3: TGTGCCAGCAGCCCCTACAGGAGTAGCAACTATGGCTACACCTTC. As protein: CASSPYRSSNYGYTF.

CDR3 sequence: CASSGDTYYEQYF. Here the CDR3 DNA reads TGTGCCAGCAGTGGGGACACCTACTACGAGCAGTACTTC. This chain joins TRBV2 and TRBJ2-7; perhaps TRBD1 as D (6 bases). This CDR3 comprises 13 residues. The germline V and J ends were trimmed by 4 bases and 3 bases, with 10 bases remaining between them. Germline assignment: CDR1 SNHLY and CDR2 FYNNEI.

The rearrangement joins TRBV7-8 to TRBJ1-5; no firm D call. The V and J ends lost 1 base and 0 bases respectively, with 13 bases between them. Germline assignment: CDR1 SGHVS and CDR2 FQNEAQ. This CDR3 region has 17 residues. The CDR3 sequence: CASSLGFLRYSNQPQHF. CDR3 coding DNA: TGTGCCAGCAGCTTAGGATTTCTCAGGTATAGCAATCAGCCCCAGCATTTT.

The chain combines TRBV2 with TRBJ2-7; a weak D match, TRBD2 (6 bases). Germline CDR1 is SNHLY and CDR2 is FYNNEI. The V and J ends lost 8 bases and 4 bases respectively, with 18 bases between them. This CDR3 region has 14 residues. Written as DNA, the CDR3 is TGTGCCAGCTCCCTGCGGGAAAACAGGTACGAGCAGTACTTC. Its translation is CASSLRENRYEQYF.

The sample holds a few counts of this clone. For the CDR3, the DNA is TGTGCCAGCAGCCTCGCTAGCGGGAGTGATCAAGAGACCCAGTACTTC. This codes for CASSLASGSDQETQYF. The gene calls are TRBV4-2 and TRBJ2-5; 10 nucleotides agree with TRBD2. J lost 2 bases, V lost 4 bases, and 7 bases had no gene match. The germline V gene has CDR1 LGHNA and CDR2 YNFKEQ. This CDR3 comprises 16 residues.

V gene TRBV10-1 combines with J gene TRBJ2-1; 13 bases align to TRBD2. V gave up 2 bases and J gave up 10 bases; unmatched junction bases: 11. Germline lookup yields CDR1 WNHNN and CDR2 SYGVQD (reference sequence). This CDR3 has 17 amino acids. The CDR3 here is CASSEPGTSGRVEEQFF. Here the CDR3 DNA reads TGCGCCAGCAGTGAGCCCGGCACTAGCGGGAGGGTGGAAGAGCAGTTCTTC.

This chain links TRBV27 with TRBJ2-1; 7 bases agree with TRBD2. V shed 6 bases, J shed 7 bases, and the junction held 12 bases outside the gene matches. Germline V CDR1 and CDR2: MNHEY, SMNVEV (reference sequence). This CDR3 contains 15 residues. CDR3: CASSPREVGSNEQFF. CDR3 sequence (DNA): TGTGCCAGCAGCCCCCGGGAGGTTGGGTCGAATGAGCAGTTCTTC.

The chain couples TRBV5-4 to TRBJ2-3, with 9 bases aligning to TRBD2. The CDR3 has 15 residues. Germline lookup yields CDR1 SGHNT and CDR2 YYREEE (reference sequence). Trimming at V came to 1 base and at J to 6 bases, leaving 6 bases not matched to a gene. The CDR3 loop is CASSLMTSGRDTQYF. In DNA form, the CDR3 reads TGTGCCAGCAGCTTGATGACTAGCGGTCGGGATACGCAGTATTTT.

V and J are TRBV10-3 and TRBJ1-1; D is unresolved. CDR1 is ENHRY and CDR2 is SYGVKD in the germline V gene. There are 13 residues in the CDR3. The ends were cut back, 8 bases at V and 1 base at J, with 11 bases in the middle. The CDR3 DNA reads TGTGCCATCCGAGGACTCAAGAACACTGAAGCTTTCTTT. Its translation: CAIRGLKNTEAFF.

V gene TRBV28 combines with J gene TRBJ2-7; 8 positions agree with TRBD1. V lost 3 bases, J lost 4 bases, and 8 bases stayed unmatched. Germline lookup yields CDR1 MDHEN and CDR2 SYDVKM. The CDR3 has 15 residues. CDR3 coding DNA: TGTGCCAGCAGTTTTCCGGACAGGGCTAGGTACGAGCAGTACTTC. It is translated as CASSFPDRARYEQYF. The full variable domain, completed using reference TRBV28 and TRBJ2-7, is DVKVTQSSRYLVKRTGEKVFLECVQDMDHENMFWYRQDPGLGLRLIYFSYDVKMKEKGDIPEGYSVSREKKERFSLILESASTNQTSMYLCASSFPDRARYEQYFGPGTRLTVT.

V gene TRBV7-6 combines with J gene TRBJ1-6; D is possibly TRBD1 (5 bases). Germline CDR1 SGHVS, CDR2 FNYEAQ. This CDR3 spans 15 amino acids. V lost 4 bases and J lost 7, with 14 bases in between. In DNA form, the CDR3 reads TGTGCCAGCAGCTCCGTCGGGGGTAACAATTCACCCCTCCACTTT. Residues: CASSSVGGNNSPLHF. Using reference TRBV7-6 and TRBJ1-6 for the parts outside the CDR3, the full variable domain is GAGVSQSPRYKVTKRGQDVALRCDPISGHVSLYWYRQALGQGPEFLTYFNYEAQQDKSGLPNDRFSAERPEGSISTLTIQRTEQRDSAMYRCASSSVGGNNSPLHFGNGTRLTVT.

V usage is TRBV6-4 and J usage is TRBJ1-5, with 8 bases fitting TRBD1. This CDR3 spans 14 amino acids. Trimming removed 2 bases from V and 7 bases from J; junction bases left unmatched: 4. Germline values: CDR1 MRHNA, CDR2 SNTAGT. The CDR3 spells CASSDGTGVQPQHF. The DNA for the CDR3 is TGTGCCAGCAGTGACGGGACAGGAGTCCAGCCCCAGCATTTT.

The genes are TRBV6-1 and TRBJ2-3; perhaps TRBD1 as D (5 bases). Trimming shortened V by 3 bases and J by 0 bases, and 13 bases separated the two germline ends. Germline V CDR1 and CDR2: MNHNS, SASEGT. The CDR3 has 16 residues. In DNA form, the CDR3 reads TGTGCCAGCAGTGATAGACAGACCTTTAGCACAGATACGCAGTATTTT. Translated, it gives CASSDRQTFSTDTQYF.

The rearrangement uses TRBV2 and TRBJ2-2; no firm D call. V was pared by 8 bases and J by 0 bases, with 10 bases between. The CDR3 length is 14 residues. Per the germline V gene, CDR1 is SNHLY and CDR2 is FYNNEI. The CDR3 region has the DNA TGTGCCAGCGATCGCGGCTCGAACACCGGGGAGCTGTTTTTT. Amino acids: CASDRGSNTGELFF.

The chain uses TRBV5-1 and TRBJ2-3; D gene uncertain. Germline V lookup: CDR1 SGHRS, CDR2 YFSETQ. With 2 bases removed from V and 2 bases from J, the gap between germline ends came to 9 bases. This CDR3 has 14 residues. The DNA of the CDR3 is TGCGCCAGCAGCTTCGAAAGCGACACAGATACGCAGTATTTT. Its translation: CASSFESDTDTQYF.

The chain uses TRBV4-2 and TRBJ2-2; 16 bases fit TRBD2. V trimming: 6 bases; J trimming: 0 bases; junction bases outside the gene matches: 4. The CDR3 is 18 residues long. Germline CDR1 LGHNA, CDR2 YNFKEQ. The CDR3 loop is CASRPGTSGGANTGELFF. DNA of the CDR3: TGTGCCAGCAGGCCCGGGACTAGCGGGGGGGCGAACACCGGGGAGCTGTTTTTT.

The genes are TRBV6-1 and TRBJ1-2, with D uncertain. V was pared by 8 bases and J by 3 bases, with 10 bases between. Germline assignment: CDR1 MNHNS and CDR2 SASEGT. The CDR3 has 12 residues. The CDR3 is CASYEVDYGYTF. CDR3 in DNA: TGTGCCAGCTATGAGGTCGACTATGGCTACACCTTC.

The chain carries TRBV6-5 and TRBJ2-5; the match to TRBD1 covers 8 bases. The J segment lost 5 bases and the V segment lost 2 bases, leaving 10 bases of the junction unmatched. This CDR3 is built from 16 residues. CDR1 and CDR2 from the germline V gene are MNHEY and SVGAGI. The CDR3 protein is CASSYGRSGGRETQYF. The CDR3 DNA follows: TGTGCCAGCAGTTACGGTCGGTCAGGGGGCAGGGAGACCCAGTACTTC.

The sample holds one count of this clone. At the DNA level, this CDR3 is encoded by other sequences in the same sample as well. The chain has TRBV2 and TRBJ1-2, with 11 bases lining up with TRBD1. Germline V gene lookup returns CDR1 SNHLY and CDR2 FYNNEI. Germline trimming cut 4 bases from V and 8 bases from J; bases unmatched to any gene: 6. CDR3 length: 14 residues. The CDR3 loop is CASSVRDRGDGYTF. The CDR3, as DNA: TGTGCCAGCAGTGTCCGGGACAGGGGGGACGGCTACACCTTC.

The genes are TRBV2 and TRBJ2-7, with 7 bases identical to TRBD1. V gave up 3 bases and J gave up 5 bases; unmatched junction bases: 4. The CDR3 covers 13 residues. Germline V gene data show CDR1 as SNHLY and CDR2 as FYNNEI. CDR3 protein: CASSDRGWNEQYF. The CDR3 DNA is TGTGCCAGCAGTGACAGGGGGTGGAACGAGCAGTACTTC.

The gene calls are TRBV5-1 and TRBJ2-7; TRBD2 might be the D (6 bases). V was clipped by 4 bases and J by 5 bases, with 19 bases between them. The CDR3 extends over 15 amino acids. Germline V gene lookup returns CDR1 SGHRS and CDR2 YFSETQ. The CDR3 nucleotides are TGCGCCAGCAGCCCCCGGGGACTCATAAAGGACGAGCAGTACTTC. It yields the protein CASSPRGLIKDEQYF.

V gene TRBV7-6 combines with J gene TRBJ1-6; TRBD1 aligns across 7 bases. The germline V gene has CDR1 SGHVS and CDR2 FNYEAQ. J gave up 10 bases and V 1 base, and 7 bases lay outside the gene matches. CDR3 length: 15 residues. CDR3 bases: TGTGCCAGCAGCTTAGAGGAGGGGGCAAGATCACCCCTCCACTTT. Residues: CASSLEEGARSPLHF.

The V gene is TRBV25-1, the J gene TRBJ2-5, with 14 bases that match TRBD2. J was trimmed by 4 bases and V by 7 bases; bases with no gene match: 8. Germline CDR1 is MGHDK and CDR2 is SYGVNS. The CDR3 runs to 16 residues. CDR3 sequence reads: CASTPGLAGAGETQYF. CDR3 DNA sequence: TGTGCCAGCACTCCGGGACTAGCGGGAGCTGGAGAGACCCAGTACTTC.

V usage is TRBV13 and J usage is TRBJ1-5; TRBD1 matches at 8 bases. Trimming removed 3 bases from V and 7 bases from J; junction bases left unmatched: 11. Germline V gene data show CDR1 as PRHDT and CDR2 as FYEKMQ (reference sequence). The CDR3 runs 16 residues. The CDR3 is CASSFNGQGVRQPQHF. The CDR3, as DNA: TGTGCCAGCAGCTTTAACGGACAGGGAGTCCGGCAGCCCCAGCATTTT.